The 14 T cell receptor beta chains presented below share a single source sample, sequenced in a study of blood T cells in healthy people across ages. Alongside a J-beta primer mix, a sample-barcoded 5' primer served in a second PCR lasting roughly 6 to 12 cycles. One entry per CDR3 protein results from TCRdb running MiXCR on the 5' RACE reads. This sample has roughly 830,000 distinct CDR3 sequences, with 62% found just once. Sequencing used blood. These receptors were collected from a man aged 30-40 years in good health.

J is TRBJ1-1 and V is TRBV10-3; tentatively, D is TRBD1 (5 bases). The germline gives CDR1 ENHRY, CDR2 SYGVKD. With 4 bases removed from V and 8 bases from J, the gap between germline ends came to 17 bases. This CDR3 has 14 amino acids. CDR3 nucleotide sequence: TGTGCCATCAGTGGGGGACGGCCGACGACGGAAGCTTTCTTT. Translating gives CAISGGRPTTEAFF.

The J gene is TRBJ2-1, the V gene TRBV5-1; 10 positions match TRBD2. The ends lost 2 bases at V and 6 bases at J; junction bases unmatched: 5. This CDR3 is built from 15 residues. Germline CDR1 reads SGHRS; CDR2 reads YFSETQ. The CDR3 DNA reads TGCGCCAGCAGCTTAGCGGGGGGGCAAATCAATGAGCAGTTCTTC. Protein: CASSLAGGQINEQFF.

This clonotype came up many times. The chain links TRBV27 to TRBJ2-3; TRBD2 matches 10 bases. V trimming: 9 bases; J trimming: 4 bases; junction bases outside the gene matches: 7. Germline V gene data show CDR1 as MNHEY and CDR2 as SMNVEV (reference sequence). The CDR3 has 14 residues. The CDR3 loop reads CASRSGGAADTQYF. The CDR3 region has the DNA TGTGCCAGTAGGAGCGGGGGGGCCGCAGATACGCAGTATTTT.

This clonotype has just a few counts. The chain combines TRBV27 with TRBJ2-1, with D unclear. Germline loops: CDR1 MNHEY, CDR2 SMNVEV (reference sequence). With 3 bases removed from V and 5 bases from J, the gap between germline ends came to 11 bases. The CDR3 consists of 14 residues. The CDR3 is CASSFFWGNNEQFF. CDR3 DNA sequence: TGTGCCAGCAGTTTCTTTTGGGGTAACAATGAGCAGTTCTTC.

This clonotype showed up just once. The rearrangement joins TRBV2 to TRBJ2-4, with D hard to call. The DNA end lines up better with TRBJ2-7; the J call may be wrong. Germline V lookup: CDR1 SNHLY, CDR2 FYNNEI. CDR3 length: 11 residues. CDR3 in amino acids: CASEDRYEQYF. The DNA of the CDR3 is TGTGCCAGCGAAGACCGCTACGAGCAGTACTTC.

The chain recombines TRBV5-1 with TRBJ2-1, with D perhaps TRBD2 (6 bases). The CDR3 consists of 15 residues. Trimming stripped 2 bases from V and 0 bases from J, with 9 bases between. Germline values: CDR1 SGHRS, CDR2 YFSETQ. Here the CDR3 DNA reads TGCGCCAGCAGCTTTAGCGGTACCTCCTACAATGAGCAGTTCTTC. Amino acid sequence: CASSFSGTSYNEQFF.

The chain joins TRBV6-1 to TRBJ2-6, with D possibly called TRBD1 or TRBD2 (5 bases each). Germline V gene lookup returns CDR1 MNHNS and CDR2 SASEGT. The length of the CDR3 is 17 residues. Trimming left V 7 bases short and J 4 bases short, with 20 bases between. The CDR3 DNA reads TGTGCCAGCAACGCCGGGACGGATCTACGAGGGGCCAACGTCCTGACTTTC. Translating gives CASNAGTDLRGANVLTF.

The V and J genes are TRBV24-1 and TRBJ2-5; tentative D call: TRBD2 (6 bases). CDR3 length: 15 amino acids. The germline CDR1 and CDR2 sequences are KGHDR and SFDVKD. V was cut by 4 bases and J by 11 bases, with 22 bases left in between. CDR3 region: CATSEETSPHNEQYF. In DNA form, the CDR3 reads TGTGCCACCAGTGAAGAGACTAGTCCCCACAATGAGCAGTACTTC.

This clonotype was seen a few times. The rearrangement uses TRBV18 and TRBJ2-6, with D hard to call. In germline, CDR1 is KGHSH, CDR2 LQKENI. V was cut by 4 bases and J by 0 bases, with 16 bases left in between. This CDR3 contains 18 residues. The CDR3 reads CASSRMGSRSSGANVLTF. The CDR3 DNA reads TGTGCCAGCTCACGTATGGGGTCACGTAGCTCTGGGGCCAACGTCCTGACTTTC.

V gene TRBV12-3 or TRBV12-4 combines with J gene TRBJ1-2; 11 positions match TRBD1. V was clipped by 5 bases and J by 5 bases; unmatched bases: 7. The CDR3 sequence is 15 residues long. The CDR3 region is CASSLPGTGGYGYTF. CDR3 sequence (DNA): TGTGCCAGCAGTCTCCCCGGGACAGGGGGATATGGCTACACCTTC.

There are a few counts of this clonotype. The rearrangement joins TRBV4-3 to TRBJ2-3, with TRBD2 as a possible D gene (6 bases). This CDR3 is built from 17 residues. Trimming removed 4 bases from V and 4 bases from J, with 21 bases in between. The germline V gene has CDR1 LGHNA and CDR2 YSLEER. CDR3 in DNA: TGCGCCAGCAGCCTTGGGCCCGGGACTTCGGCAGCAGATACGCAGTATTTT. Its translation is CASSLGPGTSAADTQYF.

The chain has TRBV4-3 and TRBJ2-3; no firm D call. The V gene's germline CDR1 is LGHNA and CDR2 YSLEER. This CDR3 region has 15 residues. Trimming stripped 0 bases from V and 5 bases from J, with 12 bases between. This chain's CDR3 is CASSQDWPRRDTQYF. The CDR3 nucleotides read TGCGCCAGCAGCCAAGATTGGCCGCGTAGAGATACGCAGTATTTT.

This chain connects TRBV12-3 or TRBV12-4 to TRBJ2-5; the match to TRBD1 covers 10 bases. The J call is in doubt because the DNA end fits TRBJ2-7 better. The CDR3 length is 15 residues. The CDR3 DNA sequence: TGTGCCAGCAGTTCGCACCGGACAGGGGGGTACGAGCAGTACTTC. It codes for CASSSHRTGGYEQYF.

The genes are TRBV20-1 and TRBJ2-5, with D unclear. The V gene's germline CDR1 is DFQATT and CDR2 SNEGSKA (reference sequence). The CDR3 consists of 14 residues. V lost 1 base and J 1 base, leaving 10 bases between the germline ends. The CDR3 DNA reads TGCAGTGCTAGAGGAGCAGAGAGCCAAGAGACCCAGTACTTC. This codes for CSARGAESQETQYF.